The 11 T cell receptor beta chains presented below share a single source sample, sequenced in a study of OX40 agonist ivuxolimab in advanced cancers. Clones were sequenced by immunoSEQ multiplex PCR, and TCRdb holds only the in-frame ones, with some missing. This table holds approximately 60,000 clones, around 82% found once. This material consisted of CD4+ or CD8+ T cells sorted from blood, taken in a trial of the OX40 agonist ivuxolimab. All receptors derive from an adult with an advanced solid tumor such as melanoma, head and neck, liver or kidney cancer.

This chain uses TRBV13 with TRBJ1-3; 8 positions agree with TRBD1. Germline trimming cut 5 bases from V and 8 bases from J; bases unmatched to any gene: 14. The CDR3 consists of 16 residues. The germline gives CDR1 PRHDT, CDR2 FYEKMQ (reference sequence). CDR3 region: CASSLYPGQAQDTIYF. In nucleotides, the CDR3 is TGTGCCAGCAGCCTTTACCCGGGACAGGCGCAAGACACCATATATTTT. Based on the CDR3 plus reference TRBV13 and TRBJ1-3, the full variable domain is AAGVIQSPRHLIKEKRETATLKCYPIPRHDTVYWYQQGPGQDPQFLISFYEKMQSDKGSIPDRFSAQQFSDYHSELNMSSLELGDSALYFCASSLYPGQAQDTIYFGEGSWLTVV.

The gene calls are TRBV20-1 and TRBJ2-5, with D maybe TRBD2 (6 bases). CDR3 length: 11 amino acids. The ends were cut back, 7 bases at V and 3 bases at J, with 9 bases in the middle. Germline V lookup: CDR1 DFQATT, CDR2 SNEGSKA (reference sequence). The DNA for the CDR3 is TGCAGTGGGACTATTGAAGAGACCCAGTACTTC. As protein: CSGTIEETQYF.

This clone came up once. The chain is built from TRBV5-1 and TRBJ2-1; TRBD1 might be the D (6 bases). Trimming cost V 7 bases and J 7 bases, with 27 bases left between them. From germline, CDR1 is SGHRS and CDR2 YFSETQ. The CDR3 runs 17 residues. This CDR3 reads CASGNRGLAGASNEQFF. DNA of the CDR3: TGCGCCAGCGGAAACCGGGGATTGGCAGGGGCATCAAATGAGCAGTTCTTC.

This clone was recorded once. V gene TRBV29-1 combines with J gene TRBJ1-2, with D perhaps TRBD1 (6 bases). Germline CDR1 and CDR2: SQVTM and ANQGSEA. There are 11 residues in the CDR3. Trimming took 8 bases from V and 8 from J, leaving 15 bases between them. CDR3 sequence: CSFRGRVGYTF. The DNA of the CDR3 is TGCAGCTTTAGGGGGAGGGTCGGCTACACCTTC.

The CDR3 coding sequence is TGTGCCAGCAGATCCGACAGGACCGACACTGAAGCTTTCTTT. Translation: CASRSDRTDTEAFF. The V gene is TRBV28, the J gene TRBJ1-1, with D perhaps TRBD1 (6 bases). CDR1 and CDR2 from the germline V gene are MDHEN and SYDVKM. This CDR3 comprises 14 residues. Trimming took off 6 bases at V and 3 bases at J, with 14 bases between the two ends.

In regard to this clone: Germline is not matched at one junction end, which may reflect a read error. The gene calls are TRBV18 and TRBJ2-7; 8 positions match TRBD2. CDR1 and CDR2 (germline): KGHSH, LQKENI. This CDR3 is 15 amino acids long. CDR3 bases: TGTGCCAGCTCACTCAGTAGCGGGACCTCCAACGAGCAGTACTTC. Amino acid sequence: CASSLSSGTSNEQYF.

The CDR3 DNA reads as TGTGCCAGCAGTGAAGATAGCGCCTCCTACGAGCAGTACTTC. Residues: CASSEDSASYEQYF. The V gene is TRBV2, the J gene TRBJ2-5; a possible D gene is TRBD2 (5 bases). The J call is uncertain, as TRBJ2-7 better fits the DNA end. This CDR3 spans 14 amino acids. Germline lookup yields CDR1 SNHLY and CDR2 FYNNEI.

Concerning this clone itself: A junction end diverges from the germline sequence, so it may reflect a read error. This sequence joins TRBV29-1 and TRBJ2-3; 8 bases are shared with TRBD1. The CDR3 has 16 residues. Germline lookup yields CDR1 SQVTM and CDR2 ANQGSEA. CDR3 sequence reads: CSVEVQGAPVPDTQYF. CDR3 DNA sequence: TGCAGCGTCGAAGTGCAGGGGGCGCCGGTTCCAGATACGCAGTATTTT.

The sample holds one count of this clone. DNA for the CDR3: TGTGCCAGCAGTTTTAGGACGGGGCCCCTCGTGAACACTGAAGCTTTCTTT. It yields the protein CASSFRTGPLVNTEAFF. This sequence joins TRBV27 and TRBJ1-1; a weak D match, TRBD1 (5 bases). The CDR3 is 17 residues long. Germline loops: CDR1 MNHEY, CDR2 SMNVEV (reference sequence). V dropped 3 bases and J dropped 0 bases, with 17 bases sitting between them.

Here the CDR3 DNA reads TGTGCCAGCAGTTCCAGGGACAGGACCAATGAAAAACTGTTTTTT. The encoded protein is CASSSRDRTNEKLFF. This chain connects TRBV28 to TRBJ1-4; 8 nucleotides line up with TRBD1. V gave up 4 bases and J gave up 5 bases; unmatched junction bases: 6. This CDR3 is 15 amino acids long. Germline loops: CDR1 MDHEN, CDR2 SYDVKM.

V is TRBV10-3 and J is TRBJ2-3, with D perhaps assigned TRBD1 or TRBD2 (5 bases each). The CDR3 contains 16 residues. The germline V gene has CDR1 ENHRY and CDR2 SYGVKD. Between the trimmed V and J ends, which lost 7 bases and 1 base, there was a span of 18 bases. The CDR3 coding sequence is TGTGCCATCAAGCAGGAACCGGGACGTGGCACAGATACGCAGTATTTT. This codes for CAIKQEPGRGTDTQYF.